This T cell receptor beta chain is from a study of T cell responses to AZD1222 COVID-19 vaccine. Study-wide results and limits: A rise in Spike-specific TCR breadth and depth followed two AZD1222 doses.

This clone was counted a few times. Antigen unknown. Method: immunoSEQ multiplex PCR; TCRdb's copy keeps in-frame clones and lacks some. Of tens of thousands of clones listed, more than 60% are singletons. This CDR3 is 16 amino acids long. CDR1 and CDR2 (germline): SNHLY, FYNNEI. The V gene end was trimmed by 3 bases and the J gene end by 2 bases; junction bases not matched to a gene: 6. V is TRBV2 and J is TRBJ1-3; 8 nucleotides align to TRBD1. The specimen comprised peripheral blood, sampled on day 0 of MenACWY control vaccination. This receptor was identified in an adult in good health. The CDR3 coding sequence is TGTGCCAGCAGTGACACCCCGACAGGGGCTGGAAACACCATATATTTT. Encoded protein: CASSDTPTGAGNTIYF.